This T cell receptor beta chain was profiled in a study of T-cell reconstitution after alpha-beta-depleted transplantation in children. Findings and caveats of the study: Several hundred expanded graft clones reportedly were the source of alpha-beta T cells about two months after transplant. From newly produced T cells came most of the T-cell counts and diversity one year after transplant. Some patients' high day-60 TCRbeta diversity was traced to surviving recipient T cells and thymic progenitors.

The CDR3 extends over 15 amino acids. After removal of 5 bases from V and 7 bases from J, the junction contained 10 bases not matched to a gene. Germline loops: CDR1 SEHNR, CDR2 FQNEAQ (reference sequence). With regard to this clonotype: Its antigen is unidentified.

Preparation of the TCRbeta library used unique molecular identifiers. TCRdb reprocessed the PCR reads via MiXCR and lists one record per CDR3 protein. The data contain 780,000 or so distinct CDR3 sequences, approximately 15% of them singletons. The genes are TRBV7-9 and TRBJ1-4, with 7 bases identical to TRBD1. The specimen was PBMCs, mostly from graft donor cells, collected 360 days after TCRalphabeta/CD19-depleted stem cell transplant. The sequence came from a male patient aged 10 to 17 who had a stem cell transplant for acute lymphoblastic leukemia, so the T cells may come from the graft donor. The CDR3, as DNA: TGTGCCAGCAGCCCGACCGGGACAGTGGGTGAAAAACTGTTTTTT. Translated, it gives CASSPTGTVGEKLFF. Supplemented by reference TRBV7-9 and TRBJ1-4, the full variable domain reads DTGVSQNPRHKITKRGQNVTFRCDPISEHNRLYWYRQTLGQGPEFLTYFQNEAQLEKSRLLSDRFSAERPKGSFSTLEIQRTEQGDSAMYLCASSPTGTVGEKLFFGSGTQLSVL.